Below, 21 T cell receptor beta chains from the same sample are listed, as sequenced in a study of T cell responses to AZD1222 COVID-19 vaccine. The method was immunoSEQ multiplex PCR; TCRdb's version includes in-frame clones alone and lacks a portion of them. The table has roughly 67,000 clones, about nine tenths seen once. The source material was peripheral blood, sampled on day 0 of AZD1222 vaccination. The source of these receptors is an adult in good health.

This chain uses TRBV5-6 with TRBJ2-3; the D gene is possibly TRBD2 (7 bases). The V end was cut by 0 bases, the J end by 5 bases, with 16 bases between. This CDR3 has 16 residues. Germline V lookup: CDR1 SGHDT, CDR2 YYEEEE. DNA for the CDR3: TGTGCCAGCAGCTTGGTGGGGGGGCATCGGGGAGATACGCAGTATTTT. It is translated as CASSLVGGHRGDTQYF.

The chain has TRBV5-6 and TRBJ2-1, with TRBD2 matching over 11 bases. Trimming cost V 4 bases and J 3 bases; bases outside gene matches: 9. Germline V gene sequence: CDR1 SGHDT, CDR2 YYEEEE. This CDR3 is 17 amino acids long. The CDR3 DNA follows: TGTGCCAGCAGCCGCCGGGGTAGCGGGAGGGTCTACAATGAGCAGTTCTTC. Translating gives CASSRRGSGRVYNEQFF.

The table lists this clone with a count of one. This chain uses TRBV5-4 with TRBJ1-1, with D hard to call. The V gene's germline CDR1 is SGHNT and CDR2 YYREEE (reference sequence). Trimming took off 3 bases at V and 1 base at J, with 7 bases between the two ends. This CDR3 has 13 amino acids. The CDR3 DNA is TGTGCCAGCAGCTCCGCGGGGAACACTGAAGCTTTCTTT. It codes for CASSSAGNTEAFF.

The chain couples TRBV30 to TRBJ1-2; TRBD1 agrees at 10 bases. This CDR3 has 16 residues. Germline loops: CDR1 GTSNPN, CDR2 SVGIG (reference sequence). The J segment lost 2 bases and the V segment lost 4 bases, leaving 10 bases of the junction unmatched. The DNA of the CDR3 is TGTGCCTGGAAGGGTCCAGGGGGACAGGGGAACTATGGCTACACCTTC. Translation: CAWKGPGGQGNYGYTF.

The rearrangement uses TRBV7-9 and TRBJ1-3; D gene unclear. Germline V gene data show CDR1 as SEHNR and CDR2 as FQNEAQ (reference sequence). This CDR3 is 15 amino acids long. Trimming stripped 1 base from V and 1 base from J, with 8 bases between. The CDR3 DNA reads TGTGCCAGCAGCTTAGTAGGGTTTTCTGGAAACACCATATATTTT. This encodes CASSLVGFSGNTIYF.

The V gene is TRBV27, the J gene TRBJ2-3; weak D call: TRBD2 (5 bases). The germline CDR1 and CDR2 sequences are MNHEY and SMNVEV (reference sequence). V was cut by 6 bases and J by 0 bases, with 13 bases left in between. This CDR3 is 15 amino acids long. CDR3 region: CASRILGTSTDTQYF. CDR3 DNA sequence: TGTGCCAGCAGAATACTAGGAACTAGCACAGATACGCAGTATTTT.

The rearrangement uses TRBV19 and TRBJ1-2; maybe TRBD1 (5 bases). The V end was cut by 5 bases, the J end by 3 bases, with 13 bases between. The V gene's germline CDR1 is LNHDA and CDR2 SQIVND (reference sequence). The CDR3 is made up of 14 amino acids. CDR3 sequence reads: CASSWQGEYYGYTF. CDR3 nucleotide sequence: TGTGCCAGTAGTTGGCAGGGAGAGTACTATGGCTACACCTTC.

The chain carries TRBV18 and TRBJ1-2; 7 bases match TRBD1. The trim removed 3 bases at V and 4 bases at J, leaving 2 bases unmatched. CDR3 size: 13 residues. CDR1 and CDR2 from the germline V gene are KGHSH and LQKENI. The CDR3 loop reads CASSPTGPYGYTF. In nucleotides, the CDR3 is TGTGCCAGCTCACCGACAGGGCCCTATGGCTACACCTTC.

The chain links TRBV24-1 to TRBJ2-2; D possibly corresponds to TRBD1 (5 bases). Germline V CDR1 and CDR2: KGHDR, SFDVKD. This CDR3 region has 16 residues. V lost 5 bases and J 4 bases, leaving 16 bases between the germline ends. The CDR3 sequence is CATSATWQGTTGELFF. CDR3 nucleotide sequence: TGTGCCACCAGTGCTACTTGGCAGGGCACCACCGGGGAGCTGTTTTTT.

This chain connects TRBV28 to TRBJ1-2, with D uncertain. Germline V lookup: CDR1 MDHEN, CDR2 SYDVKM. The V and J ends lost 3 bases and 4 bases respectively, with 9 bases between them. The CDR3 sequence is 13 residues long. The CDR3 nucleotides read TGTGCCAGCAGTTTGGACGACCCCTATGGCTACACCTTC. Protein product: CASSLDDPYGYTF.

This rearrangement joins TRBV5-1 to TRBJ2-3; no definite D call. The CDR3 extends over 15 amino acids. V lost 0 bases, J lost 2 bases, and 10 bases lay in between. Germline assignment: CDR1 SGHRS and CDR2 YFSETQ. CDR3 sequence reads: CASSLAVNLTDTQYF. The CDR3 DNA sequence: TGCGCCAGCAGCTTGGCGGTCAACCTCACAGATACGCAGTATTTT.

The CDR3 DNA follows: TGCGCCAGCAGCAGAGGACTAGGCGACTACGAGCAGTACTTC. As protein: CASSRGLGDYEQYF. This rearrangement joins TRBV4-3 to TRBJ2-7; 7 bases align to TRBD2. Germline V CDR1 and CDR2: LGHNA, YSLEER. Unmatched junction bases numbered 7, after V lost 5 bases and J lost 3 bases. This CDR3 spans 14 amino acids.

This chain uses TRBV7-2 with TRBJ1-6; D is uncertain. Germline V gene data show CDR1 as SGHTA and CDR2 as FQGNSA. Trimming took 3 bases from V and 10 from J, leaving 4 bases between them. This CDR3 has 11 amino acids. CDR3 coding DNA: TGTGCCAGCAGCTTCCTGTCACCCCTCCACTTT. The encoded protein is CASSFLSPLHF.

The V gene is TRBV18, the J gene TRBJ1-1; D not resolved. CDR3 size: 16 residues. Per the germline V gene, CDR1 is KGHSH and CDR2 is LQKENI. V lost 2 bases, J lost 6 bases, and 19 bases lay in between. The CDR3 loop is CASSPSPLAPPAEAFF. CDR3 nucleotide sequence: TGTGCCAGCTCACCAAGCCCTCTCGCCCCGCCGGCTGAAGCTTTCTTT.

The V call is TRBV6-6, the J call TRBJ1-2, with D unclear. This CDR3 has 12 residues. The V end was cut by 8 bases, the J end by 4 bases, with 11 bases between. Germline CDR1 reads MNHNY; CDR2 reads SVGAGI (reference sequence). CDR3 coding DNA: TGTGCCAGCCGTTCCCGGGGCTATGGCTACACCTTC. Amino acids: CASRSRGYGYTF.

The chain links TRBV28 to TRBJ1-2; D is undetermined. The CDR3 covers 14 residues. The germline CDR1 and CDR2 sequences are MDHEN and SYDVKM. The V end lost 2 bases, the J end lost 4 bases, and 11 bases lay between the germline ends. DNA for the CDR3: TGTGCCAGCAGTTTAGACGAGAGCGTCTATGGCTACACCTTC. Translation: CASSLDESVYGYTF.

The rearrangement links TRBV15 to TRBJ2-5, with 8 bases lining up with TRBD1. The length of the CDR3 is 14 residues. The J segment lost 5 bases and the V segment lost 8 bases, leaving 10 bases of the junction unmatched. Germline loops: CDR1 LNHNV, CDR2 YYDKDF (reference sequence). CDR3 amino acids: CATRQGFDSETQYF. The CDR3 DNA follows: TGTGCCACCCGACAGGGGTTCGATTCTGAGACCCAGTACTTC.

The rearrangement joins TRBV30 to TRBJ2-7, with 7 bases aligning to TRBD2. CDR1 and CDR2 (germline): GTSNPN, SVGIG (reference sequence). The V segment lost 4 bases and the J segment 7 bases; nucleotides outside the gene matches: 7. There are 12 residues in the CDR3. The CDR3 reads CAWNGGFGEQYF. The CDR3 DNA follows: TGTGCCTGGAACGGGGGGTTTGGAGAGCAGTACTTC.

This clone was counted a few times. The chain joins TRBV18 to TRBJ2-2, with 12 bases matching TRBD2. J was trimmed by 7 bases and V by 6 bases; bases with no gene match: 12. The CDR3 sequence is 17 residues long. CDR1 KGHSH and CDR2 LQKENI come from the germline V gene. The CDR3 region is CASSPSSGRANHGELFF. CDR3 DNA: TGTGCCAGCTCGCCGTCTAGCGGGAGGGCCAACCACGGGGAGCTGTTTTTT.

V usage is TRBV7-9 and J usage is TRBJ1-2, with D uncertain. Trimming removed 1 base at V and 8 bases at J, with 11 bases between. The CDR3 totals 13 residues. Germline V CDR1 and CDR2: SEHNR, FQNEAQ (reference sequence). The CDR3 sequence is CASSLDVGTGYTF. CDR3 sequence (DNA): TGTGCCAGCAGCTTAGACGTCGGTACGGGCTACACCTTC. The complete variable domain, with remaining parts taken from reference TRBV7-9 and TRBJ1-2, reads DTGVSQNPRHKITKRGQNVTFRCDPISEHNRLYWYRQTLGQGPEFLTYFQNEAQLEKSRLLSDRFSAERPKGSFSTLEIQRTEQGDSAMYLCASSLDVGTGYTFGSGTRLTVV.

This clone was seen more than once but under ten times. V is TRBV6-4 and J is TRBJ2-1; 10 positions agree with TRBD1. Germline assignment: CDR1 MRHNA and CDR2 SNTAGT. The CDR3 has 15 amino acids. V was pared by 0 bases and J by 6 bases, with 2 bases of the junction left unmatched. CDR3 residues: CASSDSGTGANEQFF. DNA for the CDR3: TGTGCCAGCAGTGACTCGGGGACAGGGGCCAATGAGCAGTTCTTC.